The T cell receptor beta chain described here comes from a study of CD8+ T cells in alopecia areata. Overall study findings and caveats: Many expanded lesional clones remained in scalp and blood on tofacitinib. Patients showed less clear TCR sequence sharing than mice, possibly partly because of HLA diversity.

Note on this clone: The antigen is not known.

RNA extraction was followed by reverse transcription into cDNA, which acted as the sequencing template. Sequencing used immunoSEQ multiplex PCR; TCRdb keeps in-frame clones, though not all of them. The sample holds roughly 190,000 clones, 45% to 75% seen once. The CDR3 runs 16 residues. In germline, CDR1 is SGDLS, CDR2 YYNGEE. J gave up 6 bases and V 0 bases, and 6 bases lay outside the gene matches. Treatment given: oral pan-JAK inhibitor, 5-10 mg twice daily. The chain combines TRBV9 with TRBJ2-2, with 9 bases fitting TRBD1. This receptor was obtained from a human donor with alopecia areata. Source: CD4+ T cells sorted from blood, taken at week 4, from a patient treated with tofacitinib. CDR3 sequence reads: CASSVGGTGSSGELFF. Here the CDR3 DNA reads TGTGCCAGCAGCGTAGGGGGGACAGGGAGCTCCGGGGAGCTGTTTTTT.